The 11 T cell receptor beta chains below were found in one sample sequenced in a study of blood T cells in healthy people across ages (dated by TCRdb to about 2015). Libraries came from 5' RACE. The data were produced on an Illumina HiSeq 2500. A second PCR of 7 to 11 cycles was performed with a sample-barcoded 5' primer and a J-beta primer mix. TCRdb trimmed public reads at Q25 via fastp, called clones via MiXCR and kept in-frame beta chains. Under each unique CDR3 protein, matching rows form one entry showing the most common genes and DNA. This sample comprises hundreds of thousands of distinct CDR3 sequences, roughly 60% of them detected only once. The top ten clonotypes cover roughly a quarter of the sample. The specimen sequenced was blood. The receptors were sampled from a man aged 25-45 years in good health.

This clonotype showed up just a few times. The rearrangement joins TRBV12-3 or TRBV12-4 to TRBJ2-3; D ambiguous. The CDR3 contains 14 residues. V was clipped by 5 bases and J by 5 bases, with 14 bases between them. The chain's CDR3 is CASSRQLRLDTQYF. DNA for the CDR3: TGTGCCAGCAGTCGCCAATTACGACTAGATACGCAGTATTTT.

The chain uses TRBV28 and TRBJ2-1, with D possibly TRBD2 on 6 matching bases. The length of the CDR3 is 13 residues. V lost 4 bases and J lost 6, with 10 bases in between. Germline V CDR1 and CDR2: MDHEN, SYDVKM. CDR3 residues: CASSSMGGNEQFF. CDR3 DNA sequence: TGTGCCAGCAGTTCCATGGGGGGCAATGAGCAGTTCTTC.

J is TRBJ2-7 and V is TRBV20-1; 12 nucleotides agree with TRBD1. The tail of the sequence fits TRBJ2-5 better, so the J call may be wrong. CDR3 length: 15 amino acids. The V gene's germline CDR1 is DFQATT and CDR2 SNEGSKA (reference sequence). The CDR3: CSARYRDRGHETQYF. As DNA, the CDR3 is TGCAGTGCTAGATACCGGGACAGGGGGCACGAGACCCAGTACTTC.

The V and J genes are TRBV7-2 and TRBJ2-7; possible D gene TRBD1, 6 bases. Germline V gene sequence: CDR1 SGHTA, CDR2 FQGNSA. The CDR3 is 16 amino acids. Trimming took off 2 bases at V and 3 bases at J, with 17 bases between the two ends. The CDR3 protein is CASSLRTGAGDYEQYF. The CDR3 region has the DNA TGTGCCAGCAGCTTACGTACTGGGGCAGGGGACTACGAGCAGTACTTC.

This clonotype occurred once. The chain couples TRBV5-1 to TRBJ2-3, with TRBD1 as a possible D gene (6 bases). This CDR3 region has 13 residues. The germline V gene has CDR1 SGHRS and CDR2 YFSETQ. Trimming stripped 6 bases from V and 8 bases from J, with 16 bases between. CDR3 in amino acids: CASNDKQGTTQYF. The CDR3 DNA follows: TGCGCCAGCAACGATAAACAGGGTACTACGCAGTATTTT. Based on the CDR3 plus reference TRBV5-1 and TRBJ2-3, the full variable domain is KAGVTQTPRYLIKTRGQQVTLSCSPISGHRSVSWYQQTPGQGLQFLFEYFSETQRNKGNFPGRFSGRQFSNSRSEMNVSTLELGDSALYLCASNDKQGTTQYFGPGTRLTVL.

This chain connects TRBV20-1 to TRBJ2-6, with 7 bases matching TRBD1. The CDR3 has 14 amino acids. Germline lookup yields CDR1 DFQATT and CDR2 SNEGSKA (reference sequence). V was pared by 6 bases and J by 4 bases, with 6 bases of the junction left unmatched. As DNA, the CDR3 is TGCAGTGCCCCGACAGGGAGAGGGGCCAACGTCCTGACTTTC. Protein: CSAPTGRGANVLTF.

This clonotype was counted between two and nine times. The chain joins TRBV4-2 to TRBJ2-7; D might be TRBD1 (6 bases). There are 15 residues in the CDR3. Trimming removed 2 bases from V and 2 bases from J, with 13 bases in between. The germline gives CDR1 LGHNA, CDR2 YNFKEQ. CDR3 bases: TGTGCCAGCAGCCAACCTCGGACAGTACCCTACGAGCAGTACTTC. As protein: CASSQPRTVPYEQYF.

This clonotype was counted between two and nine times. This CDR3 reads CASSLRGLEEESQYF. The CDR3 nucleotides are TGTGCCAGCAGCCTAAGGGGACTAGAGGAGGAATCGCAGTACTTC. J is TRBJ2-4 and V is TRBV6-5, with 8 bases that match TRBD2. The CDR3 runs 15 residues. The junction had 17 bases not matched to a gene; V was cut back by 6 bases and J by 13 bases. Germline V CDR1 and CDR2: MNHEY, SVGAGI.

The CDR3, as DNA: TGTGCCAGCAGCTTCTCCGGGACCCGGGGGCAAGAGACCCAGTACTTC. Translating gives CASSFSGTRGQETQYF. V gene TRBV7-2 combines with J gene TRBJ2-5, with a weak D call TRBD2 (6 bases). V was clipped by 3 bases and J by 2 bases, with 16 bases between them. The CDR3 is made up of 16 amino acids. The germline CDR1 and CDR2 sequences are SGHTA and FQGNSA.

The CDR3: CASSLVPDQETQYF. In DNA form, the CDR3 reads TGCGCCAGCAGCTTGGTACCAGATCAAGAGACCCAGTACTTC. The chain couples TRBV5-1 to TRBJ2-5, with no clear D. CDR1 SGHRS and CDR2 YFSETQ come from the germline V gene. Trimming cost V 0 bases and J 2 bases, with 8 bases left between them. The CDR3 extends over 14 amino acids.

The chain couples TRBV6-5 to TRBJ1-2; D gene uncertain. The CDR3 runs to 13 residues. With 2 bases removed from V and 0 bases from J, the gap between germline ends came to 4 bases. Germline assignment: CDR1 MNHEY and CDR2 SVGAGI. CDR3: CASSYISNYGYTF. The CDR3 DNA reads as TGTGCCAGCAGTTACATATCTAACTATGGCTACACCTTC.